Listed below are T cell receptor beta chains from one sample, sequenced in a study of blood T cell repertoires in COVID-19. The table came from immunoSEQ multiplex PCR; TCRdb's copy has only in-frame clones and leaves some out. The sample contains 100,000 or so clones, roughly 85% of which appear only once. The sequenced sample was peripheral blood. The receptors were sampled from a woman between 65 and 79 years old with acute or convalescent COVID-19. CDR3s include the opening cysteine and the closing phenylalanine or tryptophan. D genes are given only for firm matches. Clone sizes are given selectively: once, few, many, or a class where the clone is expanded.

d_call,clone_size,v_call,cdr3_length,j_call,cdr3_aa,cdr3_nt
TRBD1,NA,TRBV19,13,TRBJ1-2,CASSPRTGHGYTF,TGTGCCAGTAGTCCTCGGACAGGGCATGGCTACACCTTC
NA,NA,TRBV27,11,TRBJ1-1,CASRRDTEAFF,TGTGCCAGCCGGAGGGACACTGAAGCTTTCTTT
NA,NA,TRBV18,16,TRBJ1-3,CASSRTQLRSGNTIYF,TGTGCCAGCTCACGCACTCAACTAAGGTCTGGAAACACCATATATTTT
NA,once,TRBV4-3,14,TRBJ1-1,CASSQDGQGTEAFF,TGCGCCAGCAGCCAAGATGGGCAGGGGACTGAAGCTTTCTTT
NA,NA,TRBV5-1,13,TRBJ2-1,CASSLDLFNEQFF,TGCGCCAGCAGCTTGGATCTATTCAATGAGCAGTTCTTC
TRBD1,NA,TRBV2,14,TRBJ2-5,CASSEVRGQETQYF,TGTGCCAGCAGTGAGGTCAGGGGGCAAGAGACCCAGTACTTC
NA,NA,TRBV29-1,12,TRBJ1-1,CSVNSMNTEAFF,TGCAGCGTCAACTCCATGAACACTGAAGCTTTCTTT
TRBD1,NA,TRBV19,17,TRBJ2-3,CASTPIPGQGGTDTQYF,TGTGCCAGTACCCCAATTCCCGGACAGGGAGGCACAGATACGCAGTATTTT
TRBD2,NA,TRBV2,14,TRBJ2-2,CATAGGPATGELFF,TGTGCCACGGCGGGGGGGCCGGCCACCGGGGAGCTGTTTTTT
TRBD2,NA,TRBV7-9,15,TRBJ2-3,CASSSGTSSSDTQYF,TGTGCCAGCAGCTCGGGGACTAGTTCCTCAGATACGCAGTATTTT
TRBD1,once,TRBV29-1,15,TRBJ1-1,CSVALHGTGESEAFF,TGCAGCGTTGCTCTACACGGGACAGGGGAGAGTGAAGCTTTCTTT
NA,NA,TRBV11-2,18,TRBJ1-1,CASSLASRRQGMNTEAFF,TGTGCCAGCAGCTTAGCCTCTCGACGGCAGGGCATGAACACTGAAGCTTTCTTT
NA,NA,TRBV7-8,15,TRBJ2-6,CASSDSYSGANVLTF,TGTGCCAGCAGCGACAGCTACTCTGGGGCCAACGTCCTGACTTTC
TRBD1,NA,TRBV30,15,TRBJ1-5,CAWSAGTGGLQPQHF,TGTGCCTGGAGTGCCGGGACAGGGGGCCTTCAGCCCCAGCATTTT
NA,NA,TRBV5-1,13,TRBJ2-5,CASSLVVAETQYF,TGCGCCAGCAGCTTGGTGGTCGCGGAGACCCAGTACTTC
NA,once,TRBV6-5,14,TRBJ2-7,CAIQSVRHRYEQYF,TGTGCCATACAGTCCGTTAGACATAGATACGAGCAGTACTTC
NA,NA,TRBV24-1,14,TRBJ1-2,CATSDPNRNYGYTF,TGTGCCACCAGTGACCCTAACAGAAACTATGGCTACACCTTC
NA,NA,TRBV28,15,TRBJ1-1,CASTETVPKNTEAFF,TGTGCCAGCACCGAGACAGTCCCGAAGAACACTGAAGCTTTCTTT
NA,NA,TRBV6-5,12,TRBJ2-4,CASSSAGNIQYF,TGTGCCAGCAGTTCAGCAGGGAACATTCAGTACTTC
TRBD1,NA,TRBV25-1,16,TRBJ2-1,CASSETGTGAANEQFF,TGTGCCAGCAGTGAGACCGGGACAGGGGCGGCCAATGAGCAGTTCTTC
NA,NA,TRBV27,14,TRBJ1-6,CASRWGHSNSPLHF,TGTGCCAGCAGGTGGGGGCATAGTAATTCACCCCTCCACTTT
TRBD1,once,TRBV5-4,14,TRBJ1-4,CASSPQGRSEKLFF,TGTGCCAGCAGCCCACAGGGGAGGAGTGAAAAACTGTTTTTT
TRBD1,NA,TRBV7-3,15,TRBJ2-3,CASSFVGQPTDTQYF,TGTGCCAGCAGCTTCGTGGGACAGCCTACAGATACGCAGTATTTT
TRBD1,NA,TRBV27,15,TRBJ2-1,CASRAGQGNYNEQFF,TGTGCCAGCAGGGCGGGACAGGGTAACTACAATGAGCAGTTCTTC
NA,NA,TRBV7-2,15,TRBJ2-4,CASSLGPGVENIQYF,TGTGCCAGCAGCTTAGGTCCAGGGGTGGAAAACATTCAGTACTTC
TRBD2,NA,TRBV12-5,14,TRBJ2-5,CASGPGTSGETQYF,TGTGCTAGTGGCCCCGGGACTAGCGGAGAGACCCAGTACTTC
TRBD1,NA,TRBV7-9,16,TRBJ2-2,CASSPFQGALGGELFF,TGTGCCAGCAGCCCGTTCCAGGGGGCCCTAGGCGGGGAGCTGTTTTTT
TRBD1,NA,TRBV5-6,15,TRBJ2-3,CASSLRQGATDTQYF,TGTGCCAGCAGCTTGAGACAGGGGGCAACAGATACGCAGTATTTT
NA,NA,TRBV10-3,13,TRBJ2-5,CAAKGAEGETQYF,TGTGCCGCGAAGGGGGCGGAGGGAGAGACCCAGTACTTC
TRBD2,NA,TRBV10-3,19,TRBJ2-4,CAISEPVGRGALAKNIQYF,TGTGCCATCAGTGAGCCAGTTGGGCGGGGGGCCCTAGCCAAAAACATTCAGTACTTC
NA,NA,TRBV12-3/TRBV12-4,13,TRBJ2-6,CASSFIGANVLTF,TGTGCCAGCAGTTTCATCGGGGCCAACGTCCTGACTTTC